The present entry profiles one TCR beta chain with its context. The antigen remains unidentified. V was pared by 3 bases and J by 4 bases, with 15 bases of the junction left unmatched. Germline CDR1 reads SGDLS; CDR2 reads YYNGEE. The CDR3 totals 17 residues. These data belong to a study of blood T cells in healthy people across ages. Study-wide results and limits: A greater number of naive CD4+ cells and higher diversity distinguished long-lived donors from aged donors.

They isolated at least 6 million PBMCs from each sample. Combining a sample-barcoded 5' primer with a J-beta primer mix, a second PCR ran for about 6 to 11 cycles. With 12 random nucleotides, a template-switch adaptor tagged each individual cDNA molecule. TCRdb re-derived calls from the 5' RACE reads in MiXCR, one entry per CDR3 protein. Here the sample spans 1,500,000 or so distinct CDR3 sequences, 42% being singletons. The origin of this receptor is a woman between 18 and 29 years old in good health. This chain uses TRBV9 with TRBJ1-2, with 7 bases identical to TRBD1. The sample comprised blood. The CDR3 reads CASSATGKIEPLYGYTF. For the CDR3, the DNA is TGTGCCAGCAGCGCGACAGGGAAAATTGAACCGCTCTATGGCTACACCTTC.